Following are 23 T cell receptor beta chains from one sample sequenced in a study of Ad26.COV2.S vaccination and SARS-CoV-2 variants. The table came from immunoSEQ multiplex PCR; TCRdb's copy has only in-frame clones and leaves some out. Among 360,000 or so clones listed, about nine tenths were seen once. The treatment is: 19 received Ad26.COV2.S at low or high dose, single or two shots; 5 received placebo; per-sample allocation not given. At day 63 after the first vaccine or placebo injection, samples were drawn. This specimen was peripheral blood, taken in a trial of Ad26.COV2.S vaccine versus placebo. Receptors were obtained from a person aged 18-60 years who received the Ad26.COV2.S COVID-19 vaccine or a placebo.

CDR3 sequence: CASSLQHEQFF. CDR3 DNA sequence: TGTGCCAGCAGCTTGCAGCATGAGCAGTTCTTC. The V call is TRBV5-4, the J call TRBJ2-1, with unresolved D. CDR1 and CDR2 from the germline V gene are SGHNT and YYREEE (reference sequence). This CDR3 is 11 amino acids long. V lost 1 base and J lost 8, with 4 bases in between.

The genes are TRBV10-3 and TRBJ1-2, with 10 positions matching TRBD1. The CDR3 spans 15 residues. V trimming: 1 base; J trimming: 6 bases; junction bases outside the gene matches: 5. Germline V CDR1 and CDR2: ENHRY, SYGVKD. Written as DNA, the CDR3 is TGTGCCATCAGTGAGTTGACAGGGGGCGCGGATGGCTACACCTTC. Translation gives CAISELTGGADGYTF.

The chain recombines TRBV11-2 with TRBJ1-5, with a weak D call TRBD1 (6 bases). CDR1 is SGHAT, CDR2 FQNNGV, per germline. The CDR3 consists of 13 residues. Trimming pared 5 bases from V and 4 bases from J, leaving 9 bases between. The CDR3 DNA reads TGTGCCAGCAGCGGGGGGCCGAATCAGCCCCAGCATTTT. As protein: CASSGGPNQPQHF. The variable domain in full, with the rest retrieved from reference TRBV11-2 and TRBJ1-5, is EAGVAQSPRYKIIEKRQSVAFWCNPISGHATLYWYQQILGQGPKLLIQFQNNGVVDDSQLPKDRFSAERLKGVDSTLKIQPAKLEDSAVYLCASSGGPNQPQHFGDGTRLSIL.

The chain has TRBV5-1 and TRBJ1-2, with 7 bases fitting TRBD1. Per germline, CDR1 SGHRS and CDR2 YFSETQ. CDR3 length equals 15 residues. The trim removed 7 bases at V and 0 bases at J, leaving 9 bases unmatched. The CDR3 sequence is CASLEEGASNYGYTF. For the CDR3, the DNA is TGCGCCAGCCTCGAGGAGGGGGCCTCTAACTATGGCTACACCTTC.

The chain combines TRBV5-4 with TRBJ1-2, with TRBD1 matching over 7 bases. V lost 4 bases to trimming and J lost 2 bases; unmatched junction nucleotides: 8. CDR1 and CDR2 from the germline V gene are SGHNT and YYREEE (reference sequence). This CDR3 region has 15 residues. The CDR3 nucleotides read TGTGCCAGCAGCCCAGGGGGGGGAGAGAACTATGGCTACACCTTC. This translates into CASSPGGGENYGYTF.

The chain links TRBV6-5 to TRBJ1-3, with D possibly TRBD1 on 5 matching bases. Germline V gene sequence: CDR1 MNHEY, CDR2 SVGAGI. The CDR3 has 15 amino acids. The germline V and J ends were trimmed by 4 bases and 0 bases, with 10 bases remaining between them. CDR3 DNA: TGTGCCAGCAGTTTGCGGGGGGACTCTGGAAACACCATATATTTT. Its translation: CASSLRGDSGNTIYF.

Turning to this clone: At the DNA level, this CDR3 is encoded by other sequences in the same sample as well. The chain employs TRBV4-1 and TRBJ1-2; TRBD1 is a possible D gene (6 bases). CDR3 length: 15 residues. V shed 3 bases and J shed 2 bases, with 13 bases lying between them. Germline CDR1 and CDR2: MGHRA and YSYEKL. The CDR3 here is CASSHPSGGNYGYTF. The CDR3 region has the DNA TGCGCCAGCAGCCACCCCTCGGGGGGCAACTATGGCTACACCTTC.

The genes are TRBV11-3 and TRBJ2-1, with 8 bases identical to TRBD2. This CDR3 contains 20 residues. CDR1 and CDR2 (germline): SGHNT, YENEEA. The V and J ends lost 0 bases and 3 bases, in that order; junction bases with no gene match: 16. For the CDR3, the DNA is TGTGCCAGCAGCTTAGAGTGGGGTGGGGGTAGCGGGGAAGTCTACAATGAGCAGTTCTTC. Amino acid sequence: CASSLEWGGGSGEVYNEQFF.

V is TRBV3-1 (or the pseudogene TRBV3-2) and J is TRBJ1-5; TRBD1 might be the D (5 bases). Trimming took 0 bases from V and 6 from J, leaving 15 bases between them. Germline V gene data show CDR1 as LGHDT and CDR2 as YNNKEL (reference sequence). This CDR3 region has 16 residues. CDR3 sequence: CASSQDAVKDTQPQHF. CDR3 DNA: TGTGCCAGCAGCCAAGACGCCGTGAAGGACACTCAGCCCCAGCATTTT.

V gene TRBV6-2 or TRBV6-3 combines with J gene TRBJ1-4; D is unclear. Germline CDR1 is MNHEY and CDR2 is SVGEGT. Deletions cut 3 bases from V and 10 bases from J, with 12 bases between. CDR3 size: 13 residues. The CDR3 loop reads CASSYTQRVKLFF. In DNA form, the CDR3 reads TGTGCCAGCAGTTATACACAGCGGGTAAAACTGTTTTTT.

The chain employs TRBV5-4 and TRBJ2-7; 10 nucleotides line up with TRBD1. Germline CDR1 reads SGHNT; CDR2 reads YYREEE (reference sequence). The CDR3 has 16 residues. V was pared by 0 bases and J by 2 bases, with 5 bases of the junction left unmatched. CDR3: CASSLAPTGGTYEQYF. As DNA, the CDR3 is TGTGCCAGCAGCTTGGCGCCGACAGGGGGCACCTACGAGCAGTACTTC.

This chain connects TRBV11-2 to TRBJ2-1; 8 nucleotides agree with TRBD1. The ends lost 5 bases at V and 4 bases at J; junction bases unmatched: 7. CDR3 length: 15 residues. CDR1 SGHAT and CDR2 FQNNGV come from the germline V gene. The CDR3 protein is CASSMRTGPYNEQFF. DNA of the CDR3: TGTGCCAGCAGCATGCGGACAGGGCCTTACAATGAGCAGTTCTTC.

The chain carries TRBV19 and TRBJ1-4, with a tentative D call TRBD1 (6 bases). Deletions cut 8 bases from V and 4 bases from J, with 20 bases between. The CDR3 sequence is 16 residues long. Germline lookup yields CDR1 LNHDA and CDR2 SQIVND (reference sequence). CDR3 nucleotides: TGTGCCAGTCAGCTCCACGTAGGGGGGGTTAATGAAAAACTGTTTTTT. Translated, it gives CASQLHVGGVNEKLFF.

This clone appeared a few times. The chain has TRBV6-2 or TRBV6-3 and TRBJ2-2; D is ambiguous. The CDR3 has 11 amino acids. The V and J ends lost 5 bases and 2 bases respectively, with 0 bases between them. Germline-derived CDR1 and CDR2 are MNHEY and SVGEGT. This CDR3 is CASSNTGELFF. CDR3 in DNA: TGTGCCAGCAGTAACACCGGGGAGCTGTTTTTT.

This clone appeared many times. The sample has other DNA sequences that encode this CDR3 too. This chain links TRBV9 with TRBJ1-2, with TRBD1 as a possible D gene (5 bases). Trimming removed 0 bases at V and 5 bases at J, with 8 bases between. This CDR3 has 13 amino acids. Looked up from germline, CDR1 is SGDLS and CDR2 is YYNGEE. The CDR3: CASSVEAGYGYTF. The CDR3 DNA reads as TGTGCCAGCAGCGTAGAAGCAGGGTATGGCTACACCTTC.

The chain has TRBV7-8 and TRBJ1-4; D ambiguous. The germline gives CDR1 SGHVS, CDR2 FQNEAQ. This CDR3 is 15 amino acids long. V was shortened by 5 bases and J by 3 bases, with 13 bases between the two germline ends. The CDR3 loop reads CASSPQALPNEKLFF. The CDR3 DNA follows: TGTGCCAGCAGCCCCCAGGCGCTCCCTAATGAAAAACTGTTTTTT.

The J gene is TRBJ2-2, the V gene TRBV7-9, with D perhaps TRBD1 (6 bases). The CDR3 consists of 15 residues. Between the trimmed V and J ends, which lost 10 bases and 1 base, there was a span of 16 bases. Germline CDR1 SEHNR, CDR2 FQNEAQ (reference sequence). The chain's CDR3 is CATNPTGLNTGELFF. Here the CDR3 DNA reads TGTGCCACCAATCCGACAGGTCTGAACACCGGGGAGCTGTTTTTT.

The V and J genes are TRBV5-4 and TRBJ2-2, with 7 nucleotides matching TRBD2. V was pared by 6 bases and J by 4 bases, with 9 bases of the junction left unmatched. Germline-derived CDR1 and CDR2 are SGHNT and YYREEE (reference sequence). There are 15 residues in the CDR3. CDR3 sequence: CASTTGGSSTGELFF. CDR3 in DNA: TGTGCCAGCACTACCGGGGGGTCTAGCACCGGGGAGCTGTTTTTT.

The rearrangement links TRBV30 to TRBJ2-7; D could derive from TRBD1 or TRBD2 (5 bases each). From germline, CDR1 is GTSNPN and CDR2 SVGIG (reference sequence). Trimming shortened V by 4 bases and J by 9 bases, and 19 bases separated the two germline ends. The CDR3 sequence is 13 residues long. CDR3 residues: CAWTTGTLIGQYF. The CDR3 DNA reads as TGTGCCTGGACCACGGGGACGCTGATCGGGCAGTACTTC.

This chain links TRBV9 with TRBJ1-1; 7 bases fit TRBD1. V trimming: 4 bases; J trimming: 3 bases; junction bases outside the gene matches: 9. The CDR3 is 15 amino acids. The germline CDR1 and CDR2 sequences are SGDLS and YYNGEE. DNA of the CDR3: TGTGCCAGCAGCCCTCAGACAGGGAGGGACACTGAAGCTTTCTTT. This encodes CASSPQTGRDTEAFF.

The CDR3 sequence is CASSLALVSNTGELFF. The CDR3 nucleotides are TGTGCCAGCAGCTTAGCGCTCGTATCGAACACCGGGGAGCTGTTTTTT. This sequence joins TRBV7-6 and TRBJ2-2; D unresolved. The CDR3 is made up of 16 amino acids. Germline CDR1 and CDR2: SGHVS and FNYEAQ. V lost 0 bases to trimming and J lost 0 bases, with 8 bases between them.

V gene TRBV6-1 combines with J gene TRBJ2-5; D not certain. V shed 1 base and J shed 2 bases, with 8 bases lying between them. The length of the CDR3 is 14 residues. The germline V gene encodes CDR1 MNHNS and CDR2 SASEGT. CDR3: CASSEEWGQETQYF. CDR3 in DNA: TGTGCCAGCAGTGAAGAGTGGGGACAAGAGACCCAGTACTTC.

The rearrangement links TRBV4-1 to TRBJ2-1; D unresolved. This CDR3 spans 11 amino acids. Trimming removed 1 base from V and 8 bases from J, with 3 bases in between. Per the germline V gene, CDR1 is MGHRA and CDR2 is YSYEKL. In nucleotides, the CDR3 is TGCGCCAGCAGCCAAGCCGATGAGCAGTTCTTC. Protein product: CASSQADEQFF.